The TCR beta chain under discussion was sequenced for a study of T cells in Graves' hyperthyroidism and ophthalmopathy. Trimming stripped 10 bases from V and 7 bases from J, with 28 bases between. Germline values: CDR1 ENHRY, CDR2 SYGVKD. This CDR3 region has 16 residues. Amplification targeted TCR beta CDR3 regions from RNA transcripts. A first-round RT-PCR of the TCR CDR3 used the HTBI primer set. TCRdb analysed the multiplex PCR reads with MiXCR anew, one entry per CDR3 protein. The data show around 700,000 distinct CDR3 sequences, just over 35% seen once. The PBMCs had their origin in roughly 9.8 ml of fresh peripheral blood.

V is TRBV10-3 and J is TRBJ1-2; D not resolved. Sequences were obtained from blood. This clonotype originated in a woman aged 40-49 years with Graves' hyperthyroidism. CDR3 nucleotide sequence: TGTGCCACCACCCTTCTCGGGCAGCCCCTGGGATCTGGCTACACCTTC. This gives the protein CATTLLGQPLGSGYTF.